This entry describes one T cell receptor (beta chain). Its target is unknown. The data are from a study of CD8+ T cells in alopecia areata. Study-level background: Dosing with tofacitinib proceeded for 6 to 18 months, followed by 6 months off drug.

V shed 4 bases and J shed 2 bases, with 17 bases lying between them. Germline V lookup: CDR1 SQVTM, CDR2 ANQGSEA. The CDR3 runs to 15 residues. TCR sequencing used cDNA made by reverse transcription of extracted RNA. Repertoires were generated with immunoSEQ multiplex PCR, while TCRdb's copy carries only in-frame clones and drops some. Of more than 95,000 clones in the sample, under 40% were seen once. Peripheral blood and lesional scalp punch biopsies were taken from alopecia areata patients. PBMCs served as the source from which CD4+ and CD8+ T cells were sorted. Study-level points and caveats: Higher clonality was seen in lesional scalp than in normal scalp, especially in alopecia totalis/universalis.

This chain joins TRBV29-1 and TRBJ2-5, with a tentative D call TRBD1 (8 bases). The receptor was derived from a human donor with alopecia areata. What was sequenced was CD4+ T cells sorted from blood. The CDR3 region is CSVARQGRGQETQYF. The CDR3 coding sequence is TGCAGCGTTGCCCGACAGGGGCGGGGGCAAGAGACCCAGTACTTC.